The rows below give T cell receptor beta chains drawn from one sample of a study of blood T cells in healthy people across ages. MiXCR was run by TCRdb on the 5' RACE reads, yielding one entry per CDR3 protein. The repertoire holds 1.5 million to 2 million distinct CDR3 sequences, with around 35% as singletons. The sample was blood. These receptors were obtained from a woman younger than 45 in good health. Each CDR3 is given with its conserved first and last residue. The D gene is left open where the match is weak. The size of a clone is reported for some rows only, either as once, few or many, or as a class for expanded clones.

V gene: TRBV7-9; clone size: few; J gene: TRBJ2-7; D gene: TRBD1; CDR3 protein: CASSVRDRVYEQYF; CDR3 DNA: TGTGCCAGCAGCGTGAGGGACAGGGTCTACGAGCAGTACTTC
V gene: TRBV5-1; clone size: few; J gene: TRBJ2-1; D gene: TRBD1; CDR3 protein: CASSHGQGAGYEQFF; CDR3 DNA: TGCGCCAGCAGCCACGGACAGGGGGCTGGGTATGAGCAGTTCTTC
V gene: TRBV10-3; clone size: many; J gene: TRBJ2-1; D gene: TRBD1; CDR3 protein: CAISDEQGRVGEQFF; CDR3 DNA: TGTGCCATCAGTGATGAACAGGGGAGAGTGGGTGAGCAGTTCTTC
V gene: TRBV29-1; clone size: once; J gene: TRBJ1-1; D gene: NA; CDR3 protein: CSVETRLGGGSKGRYTEAFF; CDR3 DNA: TGCAGCGTTGAAACTCGGTTGGGGGGCGGGAGCAAAGGAAGATACACTGAAGCTTTCTTT
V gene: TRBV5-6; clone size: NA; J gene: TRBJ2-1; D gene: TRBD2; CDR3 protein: CASSLSSGRIYNEQFF; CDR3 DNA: TGTGCCAGCAGTTTGAGTAGCGGGAGAATCTACAATGAGCAGTTCTTC
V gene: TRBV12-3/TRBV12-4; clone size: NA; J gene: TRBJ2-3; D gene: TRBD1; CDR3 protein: CASSLSYRGGTDTQYF; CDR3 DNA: TGTGCCAGCAGTTTATCGTACAGGGGGGGCACAGATACGCAGTATTTT
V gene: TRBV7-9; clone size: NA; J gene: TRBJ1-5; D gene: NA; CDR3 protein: CTSSTGFQPQHF; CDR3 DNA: TGTACCAGCAGTACGGGGTTTCAGCCCCAGCATTTT
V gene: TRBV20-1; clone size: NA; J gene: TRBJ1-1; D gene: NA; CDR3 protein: CSARKDSMNTEAFF; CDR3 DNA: TGCAGTGCTAGGAAAGACAGCATGAACACTGAAGCTTTCTTT
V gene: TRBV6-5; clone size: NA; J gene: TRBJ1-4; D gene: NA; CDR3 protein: CASRNRVATNEKLFF; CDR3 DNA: TGTGCCAGCAGAAACAGGGTCGCAACTAATGAAAAACTGTTTTTT
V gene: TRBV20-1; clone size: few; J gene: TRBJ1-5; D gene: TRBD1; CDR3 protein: CRQRQGWEPQHF; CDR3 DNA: TGCAGGCAGAGACAGGGCTGGGAGCCCCAGCATTTT
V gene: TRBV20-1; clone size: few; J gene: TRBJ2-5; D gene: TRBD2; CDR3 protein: CGGIVPSGGEETQYF; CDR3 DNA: TGCGGTGGTATAGTGCCTAGCGGGGGGGAAGAGACCCAGTACTTC
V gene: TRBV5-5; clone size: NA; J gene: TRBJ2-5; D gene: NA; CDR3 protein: CASSAGIETQYF; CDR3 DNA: TGTGCCAGCAGCGCAGGGATTGAGACCCAGTACTTC
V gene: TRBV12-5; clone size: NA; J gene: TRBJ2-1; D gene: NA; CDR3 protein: CASGENMGEQFF; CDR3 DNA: TGTGCTAGTGGGGAGAATATGGGTGAGCAGTTCTTC
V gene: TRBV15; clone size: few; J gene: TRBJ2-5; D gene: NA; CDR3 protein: CATSRGGRPGGQETQYF; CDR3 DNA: TGTGCCACCAGCAGAGGGGGACGGCCCGGGGGACAAGAGACCCAGTACTTC
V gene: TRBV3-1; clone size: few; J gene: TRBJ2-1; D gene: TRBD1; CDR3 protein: CASSHGGQGGNEQFF; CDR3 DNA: TGTGCCAGCAGCCACGGCGGACAGGGTGGGAATGAGCAGTTCTTC
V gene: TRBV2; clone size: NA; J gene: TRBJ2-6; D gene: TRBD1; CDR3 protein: CAGRGPGTGAGANVLTF; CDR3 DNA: TGTGCCGGCAGGGGTCCCGGGACAGGGGCTGGGGCCAACGTCCTGACTTTC
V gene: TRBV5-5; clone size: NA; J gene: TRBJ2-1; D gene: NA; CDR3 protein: CASSLRGYPENNEQFF; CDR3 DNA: TGTGCCAGCAGCCTTAGGGGTTATCCGGAGAACAATGAGCAGTTCTTC
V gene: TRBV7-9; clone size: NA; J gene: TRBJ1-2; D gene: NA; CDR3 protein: CASSFSLGQPYGYTF; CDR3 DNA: TGTGCCAGCAGCTTTTCTCTCGGACAGCCCTATGGCTACACCTTC
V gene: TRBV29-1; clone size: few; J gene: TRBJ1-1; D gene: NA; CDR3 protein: CSVERPTGYTEAFF; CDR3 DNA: TGCAGCGTTGAAAGACCCACGGGCTACACTGAAGCTTTCTTT
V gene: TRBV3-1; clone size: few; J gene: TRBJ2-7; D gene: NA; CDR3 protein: CASSQVFGQPYEQYF; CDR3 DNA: TGTGCCAGCAGCCAAGTTTTTGGCCAACCCTACGAGCAGTACTTC
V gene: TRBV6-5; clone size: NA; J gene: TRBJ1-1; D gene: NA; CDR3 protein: CASSPTRTVAFF; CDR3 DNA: TGTGCCAGCAGTCCGACTCGGACAGTTGCTTTCTTT
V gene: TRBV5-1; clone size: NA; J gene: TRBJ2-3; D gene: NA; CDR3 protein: CASCRRATDTQYF; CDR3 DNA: TGCGCCAGCTGTCGGCGGGCCACAGATACGCAGTATTTT
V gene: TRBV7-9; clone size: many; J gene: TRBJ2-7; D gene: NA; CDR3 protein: CASTPGLSYEQYF; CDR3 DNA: TGTGCCAGCACCCCCGGGTTGTCGTACGAGCAGTACTTC
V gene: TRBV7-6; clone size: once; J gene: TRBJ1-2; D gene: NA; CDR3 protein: CASSNSIGGGYTF; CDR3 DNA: TGTGCCAGCAGCAACTCAATCGGCGGCGGCTACACCTTC
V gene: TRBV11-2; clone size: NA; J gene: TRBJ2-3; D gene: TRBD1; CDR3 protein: CASSYRTGTDTQYF; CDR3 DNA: TGTGCCAGCAGCTATCGGACAGGGACAGATACGCAGTATTTT
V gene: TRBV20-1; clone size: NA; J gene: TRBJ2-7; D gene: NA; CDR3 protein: CSARVPGAASSYEQYF; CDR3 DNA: TGCAGTGCTAGAGTCCCCGGGGCAGCGAGCTCCTACGAGCAGTACTTC
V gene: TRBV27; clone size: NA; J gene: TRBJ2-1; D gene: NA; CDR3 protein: CASSLSYTDNQQFF; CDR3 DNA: TGTGCCAGCAGTTTATCGTACACAGACAATCAGCAGTTCTTC
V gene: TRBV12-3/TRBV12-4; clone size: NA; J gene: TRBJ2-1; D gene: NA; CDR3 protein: CASSFGRNFPDDYNGQFF; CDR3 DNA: TGTGCCAGCAGTTTTGGACGGAACTTCCCAGACGACTACAATGGGCAGTTCTTC
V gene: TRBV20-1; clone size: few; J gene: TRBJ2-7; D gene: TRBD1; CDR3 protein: CSASGLSAGTGGLFEQYF; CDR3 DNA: TGCAGTGCTAGCGGATTATCGGCCGGGACAGGGGGGTTGTTCGAGCAGTACTTC
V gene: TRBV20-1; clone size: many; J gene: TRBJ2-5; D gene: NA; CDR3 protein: CSARLDRIQETQYF; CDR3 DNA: TGCAGTGCTAGACTCGACAGGATCCAAGAGACCCAGTACTTC
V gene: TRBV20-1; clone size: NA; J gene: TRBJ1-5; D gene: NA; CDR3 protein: CSANHKGGGHPVKPQHF; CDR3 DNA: TGCAGTGCTAACCACAAGGGGGGGGGACACCCGGTTAAGCCCCAGCATTTT
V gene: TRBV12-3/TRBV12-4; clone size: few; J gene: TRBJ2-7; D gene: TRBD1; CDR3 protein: CASSMATGTGGRYEQYF; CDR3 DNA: TGTGCCAGCAGTATGGCAACCGGGACAGGGGGTCGATACGAGCAGTACTTC
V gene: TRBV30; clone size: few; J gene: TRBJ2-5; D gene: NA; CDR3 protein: CAWSALGPRWYEQYF; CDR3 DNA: TGTGCCTGGAGTGCCCTCGGGCCCCGCTGGTATGAGCAGTACTTC
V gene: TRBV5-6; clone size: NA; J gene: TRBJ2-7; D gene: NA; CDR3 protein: CASSLSRVRYEQYF; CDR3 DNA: TGTGCCAGCAGCTTGTCACGGGTACGCTACGAGCAGTACTTC
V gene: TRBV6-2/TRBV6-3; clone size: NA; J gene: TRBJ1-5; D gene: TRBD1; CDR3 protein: CASSLPGTVNQPQHF; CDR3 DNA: TGTGCCAGCAGCCTACCCGGGACAGTCAATCAGCCCCAGCATTTT
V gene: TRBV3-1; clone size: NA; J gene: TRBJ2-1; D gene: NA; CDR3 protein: CASSQDGRTDNEQFF; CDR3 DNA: TGTGCCAGCAGCCAAGACGGGAGAACGGACAATGAGCAGTTCTTC
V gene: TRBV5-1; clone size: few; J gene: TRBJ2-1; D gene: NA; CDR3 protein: CASSSGPRSEQFF; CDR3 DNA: TGCGCCAGCAGCTCGGGACCCAGGAGTGAGCAGTTCTTC
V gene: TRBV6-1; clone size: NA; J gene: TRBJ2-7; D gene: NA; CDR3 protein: CASSGGLPTFYEQYF; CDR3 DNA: TGTGCCAGCAGTGGAGGACTCCCGACATTCTACGAGCAGTACTTC
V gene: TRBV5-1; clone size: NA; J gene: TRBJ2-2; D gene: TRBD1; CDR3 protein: CASSGRDRAFRTGELFF; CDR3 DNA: TGCGCCAGCAGCGGCCGGGACAGGGCTTTTAGGACCGGGGAGCTGTTTTTT
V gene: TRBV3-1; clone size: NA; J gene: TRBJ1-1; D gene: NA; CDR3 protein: CASSQDRGEAGTEAFF; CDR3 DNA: TGTGCCAGCAGCCAAGATCGGGGGGAGGCCGGCACTGAAGCTTTCTTT
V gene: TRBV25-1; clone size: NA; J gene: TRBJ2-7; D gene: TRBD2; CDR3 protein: CANSDSGDLRSYEQYF; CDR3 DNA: TGTGCCAACAGTGACAGCGGGGATCTTAGGTCCTACGAGCAGTACTTC
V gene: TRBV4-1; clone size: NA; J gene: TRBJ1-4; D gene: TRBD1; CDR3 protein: CASSSYRGADEKLFF; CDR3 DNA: TGCGCCAGCAGCTCTTACAGGGGGGCCGATGAAAAACTGTTTTTT
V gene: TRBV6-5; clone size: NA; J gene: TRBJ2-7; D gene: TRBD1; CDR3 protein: CASSGQAAYEQYF; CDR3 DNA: TGTGCCAGCAGTGGACAGGCAGCCTACGAGCAGTACTTC
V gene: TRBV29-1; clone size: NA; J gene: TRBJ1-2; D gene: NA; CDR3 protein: CSVSRAGAPGWGYTF; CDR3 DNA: TGCAGCGTTTCAAGGGCAGGGGCTCCGGGTTGGGGCTACACCTTC
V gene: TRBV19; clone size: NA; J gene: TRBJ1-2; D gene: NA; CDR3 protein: CASSMDSKTYGYTF; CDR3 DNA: TGTGCCAGTAGTATGGATTCGAAGACCTATGGCTACACCTTC
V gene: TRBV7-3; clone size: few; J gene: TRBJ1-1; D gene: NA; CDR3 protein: CASSSTEGRGAFF; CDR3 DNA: TGTGCCAGCAGCTCCACCGAGGGAAGGGGGGCTTTCTTT
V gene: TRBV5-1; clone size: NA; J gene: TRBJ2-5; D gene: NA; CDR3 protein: CASSLVRQAAQETQYF; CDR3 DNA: TGCGCCAGCAGCTTGGTCCGGCAGGCAGCACAAGAGACCCAGTACTTC
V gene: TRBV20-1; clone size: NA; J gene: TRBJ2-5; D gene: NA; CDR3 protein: CSARQGREETQYF; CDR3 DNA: TGCAGTGCTAGACAAGGACGAGAAGAGACCCAGTACTTC
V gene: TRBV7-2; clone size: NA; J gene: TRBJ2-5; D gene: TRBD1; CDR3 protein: CASSLVGTGEQEAQYF; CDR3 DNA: TGTGCCAGCAGCTTAGTGGGGACAGGGGAGCAAGAGGCCCAGTACTTC
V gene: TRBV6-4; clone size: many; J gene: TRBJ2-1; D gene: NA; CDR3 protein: CASSDSGGEQFF; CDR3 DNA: TGTGCCAGCAGTGACTCGGGCGGTGAGCAGTTCTTC
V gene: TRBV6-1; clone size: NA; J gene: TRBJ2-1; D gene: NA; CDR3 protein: CASIRDGPEQFF; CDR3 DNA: TGTGCCAGCATAAGGGACGGACCCGAGCAGTTCTTC
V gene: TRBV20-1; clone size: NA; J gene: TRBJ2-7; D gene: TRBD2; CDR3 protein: CSARGGLAGDYEQYF; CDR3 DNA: TGCAGTGCTAGGGGGGGACTAGCGGGTGACTACGAGCAGTACTTC
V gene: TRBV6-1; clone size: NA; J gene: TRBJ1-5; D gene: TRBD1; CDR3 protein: CASSDRGLVEPQHF; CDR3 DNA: TGTGCCAGCAGTGACAGGGGGCTGGTTGAGCCCCAGCATTTT
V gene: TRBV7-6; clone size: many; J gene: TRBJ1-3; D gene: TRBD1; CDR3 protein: CASSSDRARNTIYF; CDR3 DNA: TGTGCCAGCAGCTCGGACAGGGCTCGGAACACCATATATTTT
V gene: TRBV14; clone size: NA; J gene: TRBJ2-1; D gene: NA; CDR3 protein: CASSQSRYGPSSYNEQFF; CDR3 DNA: TGTGCCAGCAGTCAATCTCGTTATGGACCTAGCTCCTACAATGAGCAGTTCTTC
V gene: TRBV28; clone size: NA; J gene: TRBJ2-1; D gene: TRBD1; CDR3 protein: CASSPIKQGVLNGEQFF; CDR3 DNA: TGTGCCAGCAGTCCTATTAAACAGGGGGTCCTCAATGGTGAGCAGTTCTTC
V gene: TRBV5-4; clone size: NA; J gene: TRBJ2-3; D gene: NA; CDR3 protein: CASSLALAEADTQYF; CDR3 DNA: TGTGCCAGCAGCTTGGCACTAGCTGAGGCAGATACGCAGTATTTT
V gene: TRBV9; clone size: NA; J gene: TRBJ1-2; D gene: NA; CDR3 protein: CASSPNPDPNYGYTF; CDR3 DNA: TGTGCCAGCAGCCCCAACCCCGACCCTAACTATGGCTACACCTTC
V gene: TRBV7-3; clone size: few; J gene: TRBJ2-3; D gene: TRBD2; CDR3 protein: CASSPLGAGGPDTQYF; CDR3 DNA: TGTGCCAGCAGCCCCCTAGGGGCGGGGGGCCCAGATACGCAGTATTTT